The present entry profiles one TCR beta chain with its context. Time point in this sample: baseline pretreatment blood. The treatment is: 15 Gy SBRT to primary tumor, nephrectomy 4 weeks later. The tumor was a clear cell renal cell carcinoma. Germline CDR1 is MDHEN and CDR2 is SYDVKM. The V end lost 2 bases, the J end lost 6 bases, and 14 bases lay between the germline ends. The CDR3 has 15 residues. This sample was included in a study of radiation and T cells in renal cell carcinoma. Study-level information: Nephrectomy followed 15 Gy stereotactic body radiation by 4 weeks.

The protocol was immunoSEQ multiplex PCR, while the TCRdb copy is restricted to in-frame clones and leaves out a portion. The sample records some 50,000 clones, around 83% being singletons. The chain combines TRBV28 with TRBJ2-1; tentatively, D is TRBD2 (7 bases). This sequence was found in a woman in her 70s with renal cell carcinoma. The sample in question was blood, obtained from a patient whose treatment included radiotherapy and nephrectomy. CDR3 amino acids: CASSLPGGPGNEQFF. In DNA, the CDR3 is TGTGCCAGCAGTTTACCCGGGGGGCCTGGCAATGAGCAGTTCTTC.